The 27 T cell receptor beta chains given below trace back to one sample, sequenced in a study of cytomegalovirus exposure and HLA in healthy donors. Both 60 Vbeta primers and 13 Jbeta primers went into the PCR. Sequenced by immunoSEQ multiplex PCR; TCRdb stores in-frame clones only, minus some. The sample holds about 160,000 clones, about 85% seen once. Sequenced material: PBMCs. These receptors all come from a male donor in good health and CMV-seropositive.

The chain employs TRBV19 and TRBJ2-7; TRBD2 matches at 9 bases. Germline V gene data show CDR1 as LNHDA and CDR2 as SQIVND (reference sequence). The CDR3 contains 16 residues. Trimming cost V 4 bases and J 0 bases; bases outside gene matches: 7. DNA of the CDR3: TGTGCCAGTAGTAAAGGGCTAGCGGGGTCCTCCTACGAGCAGTACTTC. It encodes CASSKGLAGSSYEQYF.

This chain links TRBV9 with TRBJ2-6; 7 bases line up with TRBD1. Germline values: CDR1 SGDLS, CDR2 YYNGEE. J gave up 1 base and V 4 bases, and 11 bases lay outside the gene matches. This CDR3 comprises 18 residues. The CDR3 coding sequence is TGTGCCAGCAGCCCTCGACAGGGTTTTCCTTCTGGGGCCAACGTCCTGACTTTC. The encoded protein is CASSPRQGFPSGANVLTF. Looking up the rest from reference TRBV9 and TRBJ2-6 gives the full variable domain: DSGVTQTPKHLITATGQRVTLRCSPRSGDLSVYWYQQSLDQGLQFLIQYYNGEERAKGNILERFSAQQFPDLHSELNLSSLELGDSALYFCASSPRQGFPSGANVLTFGAGSRLTVL.

The chain combines TRBV5-6 with TRBJ1-1, with a possible D match to TRBD1 (5 bases). Germline values: CDR1 SGHDT, CDR2 YYEEEE. This CDR3 is built from 16 residues. Trimming left V 3 bases short and J 1 base short, with 16 bases between. CDR3 residues: CASSSISRGKNTEAFF. DNA for the CDR3: TGTGCCAGCAGCTCGATAAGCCGGGGGAAGAACACTGAAGCTTTCTTT.

J is TRBJ2-3 and V is TRBV7-6; D may be TRBD1 (6 bases). Trimming stripped 0 bases from V and 4 bases from J, with 17 bases between. Germline loops: CDR1 SGHVS, CDR2 FNYEAQ. CDR3 length equals 17 residues. CDR3 coding DNA: TGTGCCAGCAGCTTAGCAGCCGCAGGGGAAGCGGCAGATACGCAGTATTTT. Protein: CASSLAAAGEAADTQYF.

The genes are TRBV6-5 and TRBJ2-7; 12 nucleotides line up with TRBD2. Germline V gives CDR1 MNHEY, CDR2 SVGAGI. V gave up 4 bases and J gave up 6 bases; unmatched junction bases: 10. The CDR3 length is 16 residues. In nucleotides, the CDR3 is TGTGCCAGCAGTTCACCCCGACTAGCGGGAGAAGGCGAGCAGTACTTC. It codes for CASSSPRLAGEGEQYF.

The chain recombines TRBV4-1 with TRBJ2-7; D is unresolved. V lost 1 base, J lost 4 bases, and 14 bases lay in between. CDR1 is MGHRA, CDR2 YSYEKL, per germline. This CDR3 contains 15 residues. CDR3 in amino acids: CASSQAHVASYEQYF. Here the CDR3 DNA reads TGCGCCAGCAGCCAAGCCCATGTGGCTAGTTACGAGCAGTACTTC.

V gene TRBV7-3 combines with J gene TRBJ2-1; the match to TRBD1 covers 10 bases. The CDR3 consists of 15 residues. Germline CDR1 SGHTA, CDR2 FQGTGA. V shed 5 bases, J shed 8 bases, and the junction held 9 bases outside the gene matches. The CDR3 sequence: CASSLNRDRGDEQFF. The CDR3 region has the DNA TGTGCCAGCAGCCTCAACCGGGACAGGGGCGATGAGCAGTTCTTC.

V usage is TRBV5-1 and J usage is TRBJ2-7, with TRBD1 matching over 7 bases. Germline V gene data show CDR1 as SGHRS and CDR2 as YFSETQ. The CDR3 extends over 15 amino acids. With V trimmed by 0 bases and J by 3 bases, 6 bases remained unmatched. The CDR3, as DNA: TGCGCCAGCAGCTTGGTGCAGGGGGACAACTACGAGCAGTACTTC. Amino acids: CASSLVQGDNYEQYF.

The chain links TRBV27 to TRBJ2-7; a possible D gene is TRBD2 (5 bases). This CDR3 spans 12 amino acids. Trimming took off 8 bases at V and 0 bases at J, with 8 bases between the two ends. The germline CDR1 and CDR2 sequences are MNHEY and SMNVEV (reference sequence). CDR3 residues: CASFTSSYEQYF. Written as DNA, the CDR3 is TGTGCCAGCTTCACTAGCTCCTACGAGCAGTACTTC.

This clone was counted a few times. J is TRBJ1-3 and V is TRBV4-2; possibly TRBD1 for D (5 bases). CDR1 and CDR2 from the germline V gene are LGHNA and YNFKEQ. V was trimmed by 0 bases and J by 0 bases, leaving 9 bases between them. CDR3 length: 16 amino acids. CDR3 residues: CASSQEQESSGNTIYF. The CDR3, as DNA: TGTGCCAGCAGCCAAGAACAGGAGAGCTCTGGAAACACCATATATTTT.

The V call is TRBV2, the J call TRBJ1-2; TRBD1 is a possible D gene (5 bases). Trimming pared 1 base from V and 3 bases from J, leaving 9 bases between. CDR1 and CDR2 (germline): SNHLY, FYNNEI. CDR3 length equals 14 residues. The CDR3 region has the DNA TGTGCCAGCAGTGAAGGCGCAGGGTACTATGGCTACACCTTC. Its protein product is CASSEGAGYYGYTF.

The J gene is TRBJ1-3, the V gene TRBV4-1, with unresolved D. V was pared by 0 bases and J by 4 bases, with 10 bases between. The CDR3 loop spans 15 amino acids. Germline lookup yields CDR1 MGHRA and CDR2 YSYEKL. The CDR3 loop is CASSQDLATGNTIYF. The CDR3 DNA reads as TGCGCCAGCAGCCAAGATCTTGCGACAGGAAACACCATATATTTT.

The rearrangement joins TRBV2 to TRBJ2-3, with 7 bases lining up with TRBD1. V was pared by 5 bases and J by 2 bases, with 7 bases of the junction left unmatched. Germline lookup yields CDR1 SNHLY and CDR2 FYNNEI. The CDR3 runs to 15 residues. The DNA for the CDR3 is TGTGCCAGCAGTAAAGGGACAGATTACACAGATACGCAGTATTTT. Its protein product is CASSKGTDYTDTQYF.

The V and J genes are TRBV7-9 and TRBJ2-1; D unresolved. Per the germline V gene, CDR1 is SEHNR and CDR2 is FQNEAQ (reference sequence). The CDR3 length is 15 residues. V was shortened by 2 bases and J by 6 bases, with 14 bases between the two germline ends. CDR3 in amino acids: CASSLSGLIGNEQFF. The CDR3 bases are TGTGCCAGCAGCTTATCCGGGTTGATTGGCAATGAGCAGTTCTTC.

This chain links TRBV4-3 with TRBJ2-3, with 8 bases identical to TRBD2. CDR1 is LGHNA and CDR2 is YSLEER in the germline V gene. This CDR3 has 15 amino acids. Unmatched junction bases numbered 4, after V lost 0 bases and J lost 5 bases. The CDR3: CASSQDSGEGDTQYF. The CDR3 DNA follows: TGCGCCAGCAGCCAAGATAGCGGGGAGGGAGATACGCAGTATTTT.

The rearrangement joins TRBV7-2 to TRBJ2-3, with no clear D. There are 13 residues in the CDR3. V was pared by 3 bases and J by 2 bases, with 6 bases between. The germline V gene encodes CDR1 SGHTA and CDR2 FQGNSA. This CDR3 reads CASSLVDTDTQYF. In DNA, the CDR3 is TGTGCCAGCAGCTTGGTAGACACAGATACGCAGTATTTT.

The chain links TRBV19 to TRBJ2-7, with D tentatively TRBD2 (6 bases). Germline V gene data show CDR1 as LNHDA and CDR2 as SQIVND (reference sequence). V gave up 0 bases and J gave up 7 bases, with 13 bases separating them. The CDR3 runs to 14 residues. The CDR3 region is CASSIELADGEQYF. DNA for the CDR3: TGTGCCAGTAGTATAGAACTAGCCGACGGTGAGCAGTACTTC. Based on the CDR3 plus reference TRBV19 and TRBJ2-7, the full variable domain is DGGITQSPKYLFRKEGQNVTLSCEQNLNHDAMYWYRQDPGQGLRLIYYSQIVNDFQKGDIAEGYSVSREKKESFPLTVTSAQKNPTAFYLCASSIELADGEQYFGPGTRLTVT.

The chain employs TRBV19 and TRBJ2-7; tentative D call: TRBD1 (5 bases). V shed 7 bases and J shed 8 bases, with 18 bases lying between them. The CDR3 length is 13 residues. Per the germline V gene, CDR1 is LNHDA and CDR2 is SQIVND (reference sequence). CDR3 in DNA: TGTGCCAGTACTGGCAGGGCCACCCTACAGCAGTACTTC. This translates into CASTGRATLQQYF.

The CDR3 protein is CASSALSPSTDTQYF. CDR3 coding DNA: TGTGCCAGCAGTGCACTATCCCCTAGCACAGATACGCAGTATTTT. V and J are TRBV6-5 and TRBJ2-3; no firm D call. The CDR3 has 15 residues. Trimming removed 5 bases at V and 0 bases at J, with 12 bases between. Looked up from germline, CDR1 is MNHEY and CDR2 is SVGAGI.

V gene TRBV10-2 combines with J gene TRBJ2-7, with D tentatively TRBD2 (6 bases). In germline, CDR1 is WSHSY, CDR2 SAAADI. V gave up 5 bases and J gave up 0 bases, with 14 bases separating them. This CDR3 comprises 15 residues. CDR3 sequence: CASSSPGESSYEQYF. CDR3 sequence (DNA): TGCGCCAGCAGTTCCCCGGGAGAAAGCTCCTACGAGCAGTACTTC.

The rearrangement links TRBV6-4 to TRBJ1-1; TRBD1 matches 8 bases. Germline assignment: CDR1 MRHNA and CDR2 SNTAGT. The ends lost 3 bases at V and 5 bases at J; junction bases unmatched: 2. The CDR3 length is 13 residues. CDR3 amino acids: CASSEQGGTEAFF. Here the CDR3 DNA reads TGTGCCAGCAGTGAACAGGGGGGGACTGAAGCTTTCTTT.

This clone was found once. The chain links TRBV15 to TRBJ2-1; 7 positions agree with TRBD1. V lost 1 base, J lost 7 bases, and 13 bases stayed unmatched. The CDR3 length is 17 residues. Germline CDR1 LNHNV, CDR2 YYDKDF (reference sequence). Here the CDR3 reads CATSRVQTGVARNEQFF. The CDR3 nucleotides are TGTGCCACCAGCAGAGTTCAAACAGGGGTTGCAAGGAATGAGCAGTTCTTC.

The V call is TRBV28, the J call TRBJ2-7; 7 positions agree with TRBD2. This CDR3 is 13 amino acids long. V lost 6 bases to trimming and J lost 3 bases; unmatched junction nucleotides: 5. Germline CDR1 reads MDHEN; CDR2 reads SYDVKM. CDR3 nucleotide sequence: TGTGCCAGCAGCATTCCGGGGGGCTACGAGCAGTACTTC. Translating it yields CASSIPGGYEQYF. The variable domain in full, with the rest retrieved from reference TRBV28 and TRBJ2-7, is DVKVTQSSRYLVKRTGEKVFLECVQDMDHENMFWYRQDPGLGLRLIYFSYDVKMKEKGDIPEGYSVSREKKERFSLILESASTNQTSMYLCASSIPGGYEQYFGPGTRLTVT.

V and J are TRBV7-9 and TRBJ2-7; no firm D call. Trimming cost V 3 bases and J 4 bases, with 7 bases left between them. Germline CDR1 and CDR2: SEHNR and FQNEAQ (reference sequence). The CDR3 is made up of 12 amino acids. The chain's CDR3 is CASSFGVYEQYF. DNA of the CDR3: TGTGCCAGCAGCTTCGGTGTATACGAGCAGTACTTC.

The rearrangement links TRBV4-1 to TRBJ1-1; no firm D call. Trimming took 3 bases from V and 1 from J, leaving 15 bases between them. This CDR3 is 16 amino acids long. Germline V CDR1 and CDR2: MGHRA, YSYEKL. The CDR3 spells CASSHETDYTNTEAFF. The CDR3 bases are TGCGCCAGCAGCCATGAAACGGACTATACGAACACTGAAGCTTTCTTT.

This clone occurred a few times. The chain employs TRBV28 and TRBJ2-7; no clear D gene. Germline V lookup: CDR1 MDHEN, CDR2 SYDVKM. The CDR3 contains 13 residues. Trimming cost V 7 bases and J 2 bases, with 12 bases left between them. CDR3 in amino acids: CASKHPLTYEQYF. CDR3 in DNA: TGTGCCAGCAAACACCCACTAACCTACGAGCAGTACTTC.

The chain uses TRBV5-1 and TRBJ1-5; D is ambiguous. The germline V gene encodes CDR1 SGHRS and CDR2 YFSETQ. V lost 0 bases, J lost 3 bases, and 10 bases lay in between. The CDR3 is made up of 15 amino acids. The chain's CDR3 is CASSLAAAPNQPQHF. Here the CDR3 DNA reads TGCGCCAGCAGCTTGGCGGCGGCCCCCAATCAGCCCCAGCATTTT.